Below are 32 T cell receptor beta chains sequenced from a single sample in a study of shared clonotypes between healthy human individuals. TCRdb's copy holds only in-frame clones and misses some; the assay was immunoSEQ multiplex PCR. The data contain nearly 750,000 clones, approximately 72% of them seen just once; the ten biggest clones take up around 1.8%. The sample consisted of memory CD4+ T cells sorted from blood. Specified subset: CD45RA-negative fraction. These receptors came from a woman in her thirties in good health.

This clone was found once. CDR3 DNA sequence: TGTGCCAGCAGCCCCTACAGCGGGAGCTCAGCCACAGATACGCAGTATTTT. The encoded protein is CASSPYSGSSATDTQYF. This chain uses TRBV13 with TRBJ2-3, with TRBD2 matching 8 bases. The CDR3 spans 17 residues. Germline CDR1 reads PRHDT; CDR2 reads FYEKMQ (reference sequence). V trimming: 5 bases; J trimming: 2 bases; junction bases outside the gene matches: 12.

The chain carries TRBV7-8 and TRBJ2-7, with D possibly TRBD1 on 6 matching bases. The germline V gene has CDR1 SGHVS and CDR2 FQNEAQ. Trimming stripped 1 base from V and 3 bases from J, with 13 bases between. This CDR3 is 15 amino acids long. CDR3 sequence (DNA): TGTGCCAGCAGCTTAGGGGGGCAGGCTTTCTACGAGCAGTACTTC. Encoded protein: CASSLGGQAFYEQYF.

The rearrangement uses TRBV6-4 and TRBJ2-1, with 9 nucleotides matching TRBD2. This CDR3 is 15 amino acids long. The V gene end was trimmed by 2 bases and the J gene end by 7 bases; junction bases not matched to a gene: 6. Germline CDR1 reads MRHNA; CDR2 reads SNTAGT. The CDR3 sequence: CASSDRAGGWNEQFF. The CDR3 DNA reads TGTGCCAGCAGTGACAGGGCGGGAGGGTGGAATGAGCAGTTCTTC.

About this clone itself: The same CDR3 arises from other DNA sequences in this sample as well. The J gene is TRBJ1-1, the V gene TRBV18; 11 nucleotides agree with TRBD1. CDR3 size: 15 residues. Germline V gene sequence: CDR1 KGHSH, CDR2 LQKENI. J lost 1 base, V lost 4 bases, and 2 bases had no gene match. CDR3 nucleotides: TGTGCCAGCTCACTCGGACAGGGGGCGAACACTGAAGCTTTCTTT. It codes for CASSLGQGANTEAFF. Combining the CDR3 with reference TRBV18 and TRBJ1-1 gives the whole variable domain NAGVMQNPRHLVRRRGQEARLRCSPMKGHSHVYWYRQLPEEGLKFMVYLQKENIIDESGMPKERFSAEFPKEGPSILRIQQVVRGDSAAYFCASSLGQGANTEAFFGQGTRLTVV.

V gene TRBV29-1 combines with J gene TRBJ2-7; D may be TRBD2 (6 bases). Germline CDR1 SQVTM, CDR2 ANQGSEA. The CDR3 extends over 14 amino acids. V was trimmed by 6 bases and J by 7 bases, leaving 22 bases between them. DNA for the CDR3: TGCAGCGTCCAAGCTCGGGTGCCGGGGGAAGAGCAGTACTTC. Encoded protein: CSVQARVPGEEQYF.

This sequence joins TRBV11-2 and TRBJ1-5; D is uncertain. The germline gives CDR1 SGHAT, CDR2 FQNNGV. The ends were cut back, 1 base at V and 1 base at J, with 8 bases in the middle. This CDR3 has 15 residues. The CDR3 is CASSLVPLSNQPQHF. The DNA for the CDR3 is TGTGCCAGCAGCTTAGTACCTCTAAGCAATCAGCCCCAGCATTTT.

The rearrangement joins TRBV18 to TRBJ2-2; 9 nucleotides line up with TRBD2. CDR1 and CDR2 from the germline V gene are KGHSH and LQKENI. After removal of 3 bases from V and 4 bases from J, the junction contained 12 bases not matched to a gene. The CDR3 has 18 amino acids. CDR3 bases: TGTGCCAGCTCACCGGGACTAGCATCGAACAGGCGCACCGGGGAGCTGTTTTTT. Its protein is CASSPGLASNRRTGELFF.

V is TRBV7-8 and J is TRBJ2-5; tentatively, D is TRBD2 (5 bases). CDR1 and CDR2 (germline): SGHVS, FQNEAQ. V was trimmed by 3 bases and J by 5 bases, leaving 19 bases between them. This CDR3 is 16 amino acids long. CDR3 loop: CASSFPPSGGWETQYF. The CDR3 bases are TGTGCCAGCAGCTTCCCCCCCTCGGGCGGGTGGGAGACCCAGTACTTC.

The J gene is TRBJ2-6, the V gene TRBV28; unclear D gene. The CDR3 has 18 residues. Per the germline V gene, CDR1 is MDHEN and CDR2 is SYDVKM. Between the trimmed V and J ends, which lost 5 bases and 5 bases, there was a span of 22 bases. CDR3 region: CASSLHSLTQSRANVLTF. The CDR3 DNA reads TGTGCCAGCAGTCTACACAGCTTGACACAAAGTCGGGCCAACGTCCTGACTTTC.

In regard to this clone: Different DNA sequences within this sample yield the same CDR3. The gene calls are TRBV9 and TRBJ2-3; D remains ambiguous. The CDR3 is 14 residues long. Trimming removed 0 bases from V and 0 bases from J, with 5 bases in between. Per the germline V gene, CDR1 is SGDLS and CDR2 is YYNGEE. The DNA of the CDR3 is TGTGCCAGCAGCGTAGGGGGTAGCACAGATACGCAGTATTTT. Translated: CASSVGGSTDTQYF.

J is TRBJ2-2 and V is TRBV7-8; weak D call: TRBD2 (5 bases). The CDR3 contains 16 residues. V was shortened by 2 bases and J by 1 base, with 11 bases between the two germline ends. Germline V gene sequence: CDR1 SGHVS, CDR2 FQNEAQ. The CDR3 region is CASSLSPSGNTGELFF. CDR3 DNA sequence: TGTGCCAGCAGCTTAAGCCCGAGCGGGAACACCGGGGAGCTGTTTTTT. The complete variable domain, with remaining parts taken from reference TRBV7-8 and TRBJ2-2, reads GAGVSQSPRYKVAKRGQDVALRCDPISGHVSLFWYQQALGQGPEFLTYFQNEAQLDKSGLPSDRFFAERPEGSVSTLKIQRTQQEDSAVYLCASSLSPSGNTGELFFGEGSRLTVL.

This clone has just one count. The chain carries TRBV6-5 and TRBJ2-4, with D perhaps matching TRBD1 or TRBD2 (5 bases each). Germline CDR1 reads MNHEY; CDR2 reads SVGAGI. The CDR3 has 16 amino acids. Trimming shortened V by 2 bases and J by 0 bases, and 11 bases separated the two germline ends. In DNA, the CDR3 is TGTGCCAGCAGTTACCGTCCGGGGCTAGCCAAAAACATTCAGTACTTC. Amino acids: CASSYRPGLAKNIQYF.

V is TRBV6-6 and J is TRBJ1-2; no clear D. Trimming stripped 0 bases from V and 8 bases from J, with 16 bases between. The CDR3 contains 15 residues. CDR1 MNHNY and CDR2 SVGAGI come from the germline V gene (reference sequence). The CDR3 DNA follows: TGTGCCAGCAGTTACTCGATTGATGACCCCTGGGGCTACACCTTC. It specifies CASSYSIDDPWGYTF.

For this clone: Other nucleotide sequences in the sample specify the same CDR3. This chain's CDR3 is CAISESGGGNYGYTF. DNA for the CDR3: TGTGCCATCAGTGAGTCCGGGGGTGGTAACTATGGCTACACCTTC. The V and J genes are TRBV10-3 and TRBJ1-2; D may be TRBD1 (5 bases). Germline CDR1 is ENHRY and CDR2 is SYGVKD. The CDR3 loop spans 15 amino acids. Trimming removed 0 bases from V and 1 base from J, with 9 bases in between.

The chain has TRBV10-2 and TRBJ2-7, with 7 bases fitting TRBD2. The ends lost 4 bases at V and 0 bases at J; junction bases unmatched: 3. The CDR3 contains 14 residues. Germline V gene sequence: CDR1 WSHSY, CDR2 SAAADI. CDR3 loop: CASSVLADSYEQYF. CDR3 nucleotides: TGCGCCAGCAGTGTCCTAGCGGACTCCTACGAGCAGTACTTC.

The CDR3 region is CASSQLPGQGYEQFF. Here the CDR3 DNA reads TGTGCCAGCAGCCAACTACCGGGACAGGGCTATGAGCAGTTCTTC. V usage is TRBV7-9 and J usage is TRBJ2-1; 9 bases are shared with TRBD1. The CDR3 loop spans 15 amino acids. Germline lookup yields CDR1 SEHNR and CDR2 FQNEAQ (reference sequence). Germline trimming cut 5 bases from V and 8 bases from J; bases unmatched to any gene: 10.

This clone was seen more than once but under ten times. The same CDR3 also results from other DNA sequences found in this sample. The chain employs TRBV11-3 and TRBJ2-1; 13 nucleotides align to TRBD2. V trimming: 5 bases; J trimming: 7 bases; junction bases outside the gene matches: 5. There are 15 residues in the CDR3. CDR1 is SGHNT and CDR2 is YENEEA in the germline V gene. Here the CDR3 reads CASSTGTSGINEQFF. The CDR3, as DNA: TGTGCCAGCAGCACCGGGACTAGCGGGATAAATGAGCAGTTCTTC.

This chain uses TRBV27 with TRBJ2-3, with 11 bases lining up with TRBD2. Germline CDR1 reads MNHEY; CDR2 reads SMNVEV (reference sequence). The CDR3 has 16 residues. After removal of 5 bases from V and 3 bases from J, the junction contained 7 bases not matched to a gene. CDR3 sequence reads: CASSPHSGRGTDTQYF. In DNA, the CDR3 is TGTGCCAGCAGTCCCCATAGCGGGAGGGGAACAGATACGCAGTATTTT.

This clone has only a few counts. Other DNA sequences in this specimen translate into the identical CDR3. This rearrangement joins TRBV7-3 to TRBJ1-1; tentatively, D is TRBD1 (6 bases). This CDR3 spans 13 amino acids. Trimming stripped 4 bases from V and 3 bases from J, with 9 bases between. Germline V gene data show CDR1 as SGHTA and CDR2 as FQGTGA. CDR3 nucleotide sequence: TGTGCCAGCAGCTCACAGGGCGACACTGAAGCTTTCTTT. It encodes CASSSQGDTEAFF.

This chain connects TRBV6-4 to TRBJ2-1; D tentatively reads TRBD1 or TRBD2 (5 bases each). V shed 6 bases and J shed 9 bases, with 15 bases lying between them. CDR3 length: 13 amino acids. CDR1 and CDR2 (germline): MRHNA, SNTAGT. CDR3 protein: CASSFQGEGEQFF. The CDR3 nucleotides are TGTGCCAGCAGCTTTCAGGGAGAGGGTGAGCAGTTCTTC.

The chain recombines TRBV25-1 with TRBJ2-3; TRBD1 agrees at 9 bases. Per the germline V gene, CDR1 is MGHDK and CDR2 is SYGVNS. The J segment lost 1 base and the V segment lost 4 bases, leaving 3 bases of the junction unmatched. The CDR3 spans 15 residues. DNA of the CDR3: TGTGCCAGCAGTGGTTGGACAGGGGGCACAGATACGCAGTATTTT. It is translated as CASSGWTGGTDTQYF. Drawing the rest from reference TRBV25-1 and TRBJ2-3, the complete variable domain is EADIYQTPRYLVIGTGKKITLECSQTMGHDKMYWYQQDPGMELHLIHYSYGVNSTEKGDLSSESTVSRIRTEHFPLTLESARPSHTSQYLCASSGWTGGTDTQYFGPGTRLTVL.

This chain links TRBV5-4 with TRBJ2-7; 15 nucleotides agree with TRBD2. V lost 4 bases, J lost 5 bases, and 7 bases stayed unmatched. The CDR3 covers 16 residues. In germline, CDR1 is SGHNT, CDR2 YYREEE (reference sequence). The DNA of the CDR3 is TGTGCCAGCAGCGCGGGACTAGCGGGAGGCGGGGACGAGCAGTACTTC. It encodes CASSAGLAGGGDEQYF.

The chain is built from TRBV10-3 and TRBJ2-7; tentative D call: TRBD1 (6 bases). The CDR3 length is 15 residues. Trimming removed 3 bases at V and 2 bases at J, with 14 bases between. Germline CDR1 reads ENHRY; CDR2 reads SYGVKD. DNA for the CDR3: TGTGCCATCAGTGATAGGACAGCCATGACCTACGAGCAGTACTTC. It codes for CAISDRTAMTYEQYF.

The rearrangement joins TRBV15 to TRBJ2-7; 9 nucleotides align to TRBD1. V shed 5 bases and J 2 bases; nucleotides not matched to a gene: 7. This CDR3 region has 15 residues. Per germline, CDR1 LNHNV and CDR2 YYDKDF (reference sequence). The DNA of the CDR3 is TGTGCCACCAGCGTCCGGGACAGGGACCCCTACGAGCAGTACTTC. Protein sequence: CATSVRDRDPYEQYF.

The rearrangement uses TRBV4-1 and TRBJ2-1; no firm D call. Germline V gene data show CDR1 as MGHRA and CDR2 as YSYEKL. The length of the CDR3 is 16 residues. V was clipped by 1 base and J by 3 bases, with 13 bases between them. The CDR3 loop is CASSQVRLTYYNEQFF. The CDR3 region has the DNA TGCGCCAGCAGCCAAGTTCGACTGACGTACTACAATGAGCAGTTCTTC.

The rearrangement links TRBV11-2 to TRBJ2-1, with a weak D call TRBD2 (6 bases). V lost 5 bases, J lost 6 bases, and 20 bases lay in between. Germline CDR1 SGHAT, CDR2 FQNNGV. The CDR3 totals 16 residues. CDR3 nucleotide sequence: TGTGCCAGCAGCCCAAGACTAGACCTGAACGGCAATGAGCAGTTCTTC. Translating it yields CASSPRLDLNGNEQFF.

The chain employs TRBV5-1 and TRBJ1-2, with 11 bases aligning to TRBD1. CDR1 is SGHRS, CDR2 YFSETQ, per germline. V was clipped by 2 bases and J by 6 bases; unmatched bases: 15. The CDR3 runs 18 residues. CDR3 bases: TGCGCCAGCAGCTTAGTCGGCCTGGGGACAGGGGGTTCTAATGGCTACACCTTC. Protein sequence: CASSLVGLGTGGSNGYTF.

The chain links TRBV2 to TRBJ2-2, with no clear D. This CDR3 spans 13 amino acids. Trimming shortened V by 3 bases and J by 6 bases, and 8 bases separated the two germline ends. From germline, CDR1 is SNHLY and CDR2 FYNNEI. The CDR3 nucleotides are TGTGCCAGCAGTGAGTCCCCTCCCGGGGAGCTGTTTTTT. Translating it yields CASSESPPGELFF.

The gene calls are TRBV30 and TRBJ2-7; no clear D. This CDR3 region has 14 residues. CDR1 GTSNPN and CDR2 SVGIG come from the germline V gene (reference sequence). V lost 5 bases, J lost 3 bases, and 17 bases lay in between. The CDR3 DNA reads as TGTGCCTGGCGGCCGGAACTGGAGAACTACGAGCAGTACTTC. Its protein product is CAWRPELENYEQYF.

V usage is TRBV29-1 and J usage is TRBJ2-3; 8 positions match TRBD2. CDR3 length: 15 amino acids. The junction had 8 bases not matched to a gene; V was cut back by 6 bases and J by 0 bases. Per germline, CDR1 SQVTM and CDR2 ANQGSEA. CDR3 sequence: CSVLIAGYSTDTQYF. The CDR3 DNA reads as TGCAGCGTACTCATAGCGGGGTATAGCACAGATACGCAGTATTTT.

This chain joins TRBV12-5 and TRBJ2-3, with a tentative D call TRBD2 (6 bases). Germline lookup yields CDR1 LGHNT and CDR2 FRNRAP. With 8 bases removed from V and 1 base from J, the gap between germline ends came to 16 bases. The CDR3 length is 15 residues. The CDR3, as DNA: TGTGCTAGTAGCCGGGGAGGCGGAGGCACAGATACGCAGTATTTT. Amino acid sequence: CASSRGGGGTDTQYF. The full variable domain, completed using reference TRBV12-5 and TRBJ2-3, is DARVTQTPRHKVTEMGQEVTMRCQPILGHNTVFWYRQTMMQGLELLAYFRNRAPLDDSGMPKDRFSAEMPDATLATLKIQPSEPRDSAVYFCASSRGGGGTDTQYFGPGTRLTVL.

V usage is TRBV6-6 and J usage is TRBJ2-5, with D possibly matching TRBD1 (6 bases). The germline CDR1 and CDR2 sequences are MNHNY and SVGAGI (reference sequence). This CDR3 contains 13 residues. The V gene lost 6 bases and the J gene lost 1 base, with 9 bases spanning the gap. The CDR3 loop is CASRRGGQETQYF. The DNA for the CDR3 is TGTGCCAGCAGGAGAGGGGGCCAAGAGACCCAGTACTTC.